This T cell receptor beta chain was retrieved from a study of T-cell memory formation after mild COVID-19. In germline, CDR1 is LGHNA, CDR2 YSLEER. Trimming took 6 bases from V and 1 from J, leaving 15 bases between them. The CDR3 is 15 residues long. TCRdb reanalysed the 5' RACE reads using MiXCR and keeps one entry per CDR3 protein. The sample shows around 300,000 distinct CDR3 sequences, approximately 14% of them seen only once. The sequence was collected from a man aged 18 to 29 who had mild COVID-19 (a few samples of this study predate the infection). Cell type and time point are not known. This chain links TRBV4-3 with TRBJ1-1; possibly TRBD1 for D (6 bases). Input material: PBMCs or a T cell subset sorted from them (not recorded which). CDR3: CASRRNQGTNTEAFF. CDR3 sequence (DNA): TGCGCCAGCAGACGCAATCAGGGGACGAACACTGAAGCTTTCTTT.